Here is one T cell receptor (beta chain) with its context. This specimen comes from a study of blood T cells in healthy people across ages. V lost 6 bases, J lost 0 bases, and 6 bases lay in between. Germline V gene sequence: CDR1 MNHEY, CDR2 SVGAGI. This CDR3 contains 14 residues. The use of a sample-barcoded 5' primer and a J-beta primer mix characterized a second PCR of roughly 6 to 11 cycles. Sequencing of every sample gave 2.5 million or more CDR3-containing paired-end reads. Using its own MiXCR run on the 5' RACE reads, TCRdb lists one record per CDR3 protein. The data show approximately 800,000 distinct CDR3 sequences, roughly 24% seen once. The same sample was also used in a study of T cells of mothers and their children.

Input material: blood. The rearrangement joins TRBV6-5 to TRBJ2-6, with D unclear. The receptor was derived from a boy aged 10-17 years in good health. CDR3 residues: CASRQTSGANVLTF. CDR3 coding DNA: TGTGCCAGCAGACAGACCTCTGGGGCCAACGTCCTGACTTTC.